The entry below describes one T cell receptor (beta chain). Its antigen is not identified. This sample was taken from a study of metastatic and nonmetastatic thyroid tumors. At the level of the study: A comparison of repertoires was made across blood and tumor or nodule tissue from malignant and benign thyroid patients. The study, taken as a whole, reports: TCR beta diversity was reportedly significantly higher in malignant thyroid tumors than benign nodules, in blood and tumor.

Per the original data handling: CDR3 was compared across clinicopathological groups, and the resulting differences were used to build a distant-metastasis classifier for papillary thyroid cancer. TCRdb re-clonotyped the PCR reads through MiXCR. The V and J calls and clone size come from TCRdb's table, not from the authors' own analysis. This sample carries approximately 30,000 clones, around 15% of them seen once, and the ten largest clones take roughly 4.7%. Prior to thyroid surgery, none of the patients had received any treatment. V was cut by 2 bases and J by 3 bases, with 8 bases left in between. In germline, CDR1 is SGHRS, CDR2 YFSETQ. The CDR3 is 14 residues long.

The TCR comes from a female donor with papillary thyroid cancer or a benign thyroid nodule (not recorded which). Some clones in this sample may be carry-over from other donors' samples. This chain connects TRBV5-1 to TRBJ2-2; tentatively, D is TRBD2 (6 bases). Sequences were obtained from blood. CDR3: CASSFGDYTGELFF. The CDR3 DNA sequence: TGCGCCAGCAGCTTCGGGGACTACACCGGGGAGCTGTTTTTT. Together with reference TRBV5-1 and TRBJ2-2, the CDR3 gives the full variable domain: KAGVTQTPRYLIKTRGQQVTLSCSPISGHRSVSWYQQTPGQGLQFLFEYFSETQRNKGNFPGRFSGRQFSNSRSEMNVSTLELGDSALYLCASSFGDYTGELFFGEGSRLTVL.